Listed below are T cell receptor beta chains from one sample, sequenced in a study of blood T cell repertoires in COVID-19. Here immunoSEQ multiplex PCR was the method, and the copy in TCRdb shows in-frame clones only, minus some. The table shows about 51,000 clones, with approximately 86% occurring only once. Sequences were obtained from peripheral blood. These receptors were obtained from a man aged 60 to 75 with acute or convalescent COVID-19. Both conserved end residues are part of each CDR3. Each record gives: CDR3 DNA, CDR3 protein, D gene, V gene, J gene, clone size. A D gene is named only where the DNA matches it firmly. The size of a clone is reported for some rows only, either as once, few or many, or as a class for expanded clones.

TGTGCCAGCAGCTTAGCGTGGGCGGGAGGGCCCTACGAGCAGTACTTC	CASSLAWAGGPYEQYF	TRBD2	TRBV7-2	TRBJ2-7	.
TGTGCCAGCAGCGCGGCGGGGAGCCTCTACGAGCAGTACTTC	CASSAAGSLYEQYF	.	TRBV11-1	TRBJ2-7	.
TGCGCCAGCAGCTTGGTCGGTGACAGGGTTAGCTCCTACGAGCAGTACTTC	CASSLVGDRVSSYEQYF	TRBD1	TRBV5-1	TRBJ2-7	.
TGTGCCAGCAGCTTAGGCCCAGGGAACACTGAAGCTTTCTTT	CASSLGPGNTEAFF	.	TRBV7-9	TRBJ1-1	.
TGTGCCAGCAGCAGAACGACAGCCAGGAATCAGCCCCAGCATTTT	CASSRTTARNQPQHF	.	TRBV28	TRBJ1-5	.
TGCGCCAGCAGCCAAGTACAGGACGCCTCTCTGGACGAGCAGTACTTC	CASSQVQDASLDEQYF	.	TRBV4-1	TRBJ2-7	.
TGTGCCAGCAGCTCCTGGACAGGGGGCAGAAGGGACACTGAAGCTTTCTTT	CASSSWTGGRRDTEAFF	TRBD1	TRBV7-9	TRBJ1-1	.
TGTGCCAGCAGTTACGCGGAGGACACTGAAGCTTTCTTT	CASSYAEDTEAFF	.	TRBV6-2/TRBV6-3	TRBJ1-1	.
TGTGCCAGCAGCTTAGAAGCTGGGACAGGATATGGCTACACCTTC	CASSLEAGTGYGYTF	TRBD1	TRBV7-9	TRBJ1-2	.
TGTGCCAGCAGCCTCATGTATTCGGATGGCTACACCTTC	CASSLMYSDGYTF	.	TRBV3-1/TRBV3-2	TRBJ1-2	.
TGCGCCAGCAGCTTAGACAGTCGCTATGGCTACACCTTC	CASSLDSRYGYTF	.	TRBV5-1	TRBJ1-2	.
TGTGCCAGCACGCTCTCAGCGTTTAACTATGGCTACACCTTC	CASTLSAFNYGYTF	.	TRBV28	TRBJ1-2	few
TGTGCCAGTTCTCCTGCGGGAGGGGTTGGCACAGATACGCAGTATTTT	CASSPAGGVGTDTQYF	TRBD2	TRBV7-2	TRBJ2-3	few
TGTGCCAGCAGTTCCAGCTCTGGAAACACCATATATTTT	CASSSSSGNTIYF	.	TRBV27	TRBJ1-3	.
TGTGCCAGCAGCTTCGAAGGCGGGGTAACAGGGGATGGCTACACCTTC	CASSFEGGVTGDGYTF	TRBD1	TRBV11-2	TRBJ1-2	.
TGTGCCAGCAGTGCCCCCGGGACTAGAGTCGCAGATACGCAGTATTTT	CASSAPGTRVADTQYF	TRBD2	TRBV6-1	TRBJ2-3	.
TGTGCCAGCAAAGCAAGCTCTGGAAACACCATATATTTT	CASKASSGNTIYF	.	TRBV3-1/TRBV3-2	TRBJ1-3	.
TGTGCCAGCAGCCCCGGTCAGGGGGTAGACTATGGCTACACCTTC	CASSPGQGVDYGYTF	TRBD1	TRBV7-6	TRBJ1-2	.
TGTGCCATCAGCGGGGAGGGGCCGGGTTCACCCCTCCACTTT	CAISGEGPGSPLHF	.	TRBV10-3	TRBJ1-6	once
TGTGCCAGCAGTTATAAGGGGCCAGTATACAATGAGCAGTTCTTC	CASSYKGPVYNEQFF	.	TRBV28	TRBJ2-1	.
TGTGCCAGCAGCTTGGACAACCCCAGAGAGCAGTTCTTC	CASSLDNPREQFF	.	TRBV7-9	TRBJ2-1	.
TGTGCCAGTCAAAGGGGAGGGAACTCACCCCTCCACTTT	CASQRGGNSPLHF	.	TRBV19	TRBJ1-6	once
TGTGCCAGTAGTATTTCGACAGTTGGTAATCAGCCCCAGCATTTT	CASSISTVGNQPQHF	.	TRBV19	TRBJ1-5	.
TGTGCCAGCAGCTGGACAGGGGGGCAGCCCCAGCATTTT	CASSWTGGQPQHF	TRBD1	TRBV6-5	TRBJ1-5	.
TGTGCCATCAGTGATTGGCAACCCGCTCGTAGCAATCAGCCCCAGCATTTT	CAISDWQPARSNQPQHF	.	TRBV10-3	TRBJ1-5	once
TGTGCCGCAGATCAGGGTTCGGGAAACACCATATATTTT	CAADQGSGNTIYF	.	TRBV7-9	TRBJ1-3	.
TGTGCCAGCAGCCAAGTGTACGTGGGAGGGATCACTGAAGCTTTCTTT	CASSQVYVGGITEAFF	.	TRBV3-1/TRBV3-2	TRBJ1-1	.
TGTGCCAGCAGCCCCCAGGGAGCGGGGGCTGGAAAAAACATTCAGTACTTC	CASSPQGAGAGKNIQYF	TRBD2	TRBV13	TRBJ2-4	.
TGTGCCAGCAGTGTAGCGGGGGAAATCTACAATGAGCAGTTCTTC	CASSVAGEIYNEQFF	TRBD2	TRBV28	TRBJ2-1	.
TGTGCCAGCAGCTCAACAGGCGGTGGTAGCTCTACGCAGTATTTT	CASSSTGGGSSTQYF	.	TRBV11-3	TRBJ2-3	.
TGTGCCAGCAGCTTCGGCAGCGTGGTGGCTGAAGCTTTCTTT	CASSFGSVVAEAFF	.	TRBV5-8	TRBJ1-1	.
TGTGCCAGCAGTTACGGGCAGACTAACTACGAGCAGTACTTC	CASSYGQTNYEQYF	.	TRBV6-5	TRBJ2-7	.
TGCGCCAGCAGTGAGAAAAGACGGGAGGGCACCGGGGAGCTGTTTTTT	CASSEKRREGTGELFF	TRBD2	TRBV10-1	TRBJ2-2	once
TGTGCCAGCAGCTCCGGGACACTCCCCTACGAGCAGTACTTC	CASSSGTLPYEQYF	.	TRBV5-4	TRBJ2-7	once
TGTGCAAGTGACAGGGGGCTGAACACTGAAGCTTTCTTT	CASDRGLNTEAFF	TRBD1	TRBV18	TRBJ1-1	.
TGTGCCAGCAGCCCTCGAGGTGGGAGGGGGGACCCTTCCTACAATGAGCAGTTCTTC	CASSPRGGRGDPSYNEQFF	.	TRBV9	TRBJ2-1	.
TGTGCCAGCAGCTTCGTTAACCGGGAGACCCAGTACTTC	CASSFVNRETQYF	.	TRBV7-8	TRBJ2-5	.
TGTGCCAGCAGCTTGGGGCGTCGCCGGACAGCCGATGGCTACACCTTC	CASSLGRRRTADGYTF	.	TRBV5-6	TRBJ1-2	.
TGTGCCAGCAGCTTAGTCGCGCGGGACAGTGAGCAGTTCTTC	CASSLVARDSEQFF	.	TRBV11-1	TRBJ2-1	.
TGTGCCAGCAGCGAGATTTATCCGAGCTCCTATAATTCACCCCTCCACTTT	CASSEIYPSSYNSPLHF	.	TRBV2	TRBJ1-6	once
TGCGCCAGCAGCCAAGATCGGGGGGTAGATACGCAGTATTTT	CASSQDRGVDTQYF	TRBD2	TRBV4-3	TRBJ2-3	.
TGTGCCAGCAGCCGGACAGGGTCTTCCTATGGCTACACCTTC	CASSRTGSSYGYTF	TRBD1	TRBV2	TRBJ1-2	.
TGTGCCAGCAGCTTAGATAGCGGGAACACTGAAGCTTTCTTT	CASSLDSGNTEAFF	.	TRBV11-3	TRBJ1-1	.
TGTGCCAGCAGCTTAGCGGGACAGCTGAGGAATGAGCAGTTCTTC	CASSLAGQLRNEQFF	TRBD1	TRBV11-2	TRBJ2-1	.
TGTGCCAGTAGTATCTTGGGGGGAGGCAATTACAATGAGCAGTTCTTC	CASSILGGGNYNEQFF	.	TRBV19	TRBJ2-1	.